This T cell receptor beta chain stems from a study of blood T cell repertoires in COVID-19. Whole-study context: There were acute and convalescent COVID-19 samples, and they came from the United States, Italy and Spain. In each case, the material was cDNA or gDNA derived from T cells, B-cell-depleted T cells, or PBMCs.

As handled by the study authors: Using reference gene primer amplification, nucleated cell counts were estimated. Method: immunoSEQ multiplex PCR; TCRdb's copy keeps in-frame clones and lacks some. Clone size and V and J calls were adopted from that table, with D and trimming inferred from the DNA. The sample carries about 60,000 clones, around 79% recorded once. The CDR3 runs 15 residues. Germline V gene lookup returns CDR1 MNHEY and CDR2 SVGAGI. J lost 3 bases, V lost 5 bases, and 9 bases had no gene match. The V and J genes are TRBV6-5 and TRBJ1-1; 7 bases are shared with TRBD1. The source of this sequence is a human donor in a cohort sampled during active COVID-19. Sample: peripheral blood. CDR3 nucleotide sequence: TGTGCCAGCAGTAACCCAGGGGGATGGGACACTGAAGCTTTCTTT. The encoded protein is CASSNPGGWDTEAFF.